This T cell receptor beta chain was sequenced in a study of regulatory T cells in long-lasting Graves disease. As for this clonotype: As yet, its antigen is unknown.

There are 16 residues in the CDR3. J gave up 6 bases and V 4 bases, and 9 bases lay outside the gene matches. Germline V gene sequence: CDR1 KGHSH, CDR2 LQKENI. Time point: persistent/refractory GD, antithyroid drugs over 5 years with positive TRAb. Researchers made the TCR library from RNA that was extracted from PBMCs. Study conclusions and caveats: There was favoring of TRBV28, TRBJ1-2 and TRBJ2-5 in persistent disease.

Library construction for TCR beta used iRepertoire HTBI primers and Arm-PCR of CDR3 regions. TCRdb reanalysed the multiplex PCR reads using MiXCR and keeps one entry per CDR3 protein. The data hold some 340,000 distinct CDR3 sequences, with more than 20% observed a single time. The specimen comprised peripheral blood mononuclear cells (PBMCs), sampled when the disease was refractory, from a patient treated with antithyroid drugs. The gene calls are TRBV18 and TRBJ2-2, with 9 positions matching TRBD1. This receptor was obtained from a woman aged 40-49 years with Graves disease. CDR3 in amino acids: CASSLSQGAMPGELFF. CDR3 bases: TGTGCCAGCTCACTCTCACAGGGGGCGATGCCCGGGGAGCTGTTTTTT.